The 30 T cell receptor beta chains below all came from one sample that was sequenced in a study of Graves' ophthalmopathy and Graves' hyperthyroidism. RNA transcripts were the template, and TCR beta CDR3 regions were amplified from them. A first-round RT-PCR used HTBI primers, followed by a second-round multiplex PCR. TCRdb passed the multiplex PCR reads through MiXCR, listing each CDR3 protein once. The sample includes roughly 400,000 distinct CDR3 sequences, 15% to 19% of them seen just once. Sequencing input: peripheral blood. Source of these receptors: a woman younger than 30 with stable Graves' hyperthyroidism.

This clonotype was seen ten or more times. The rearrangement links TRBV29-1 to TRBJ2-4, with 13 bases identical to TRBD2. The CDR3 is 17 residues long. CDR1 and CDR2 from the germline V gene are SQVTM and ANQGSEA. V was pared by 0 bases and J by 10 bases, with 12 bases of the junction left unmatched. DNA for the CDR3: TGCAGCGTTGAAGATAGGACTAGCGGGGGCGCTGGCCGAATTCAGTACTTC. Protein sequence: CSVEDRTSGGAGRIQYF.

At least ten counts were recorded for this clonotype. The chain employs TRBV19 and TRBJ1-5; D uncertain. V lost 6 bases, J lost 3 bases, and 12 bases lay in between. CDR3 length equals 14 residues. CDR1 LNHDA and CDR2 SQIVND come from the germline V gene (reference sequence). CDR3 coding DNA: TGTGCCAGTAGACGGACGGGGTTCAATCAGCCCCAGCATTTT. Protein: CASRRTGFNQPQHF.

This clonotype was detected a few times. The chain is built from TRBV7-9 and TRBJ2-5; D tentatively fits TRBD1 or TRBD2 (6 bases each). V gave up 4 bases and J gave up 6 bases, with 15 bases separating them. The germline V gene has CDR1 SEHNR and CDR2 FQNEAQ (reference sequence). The CDR3 extends over 14 amino acids. The CDR3 DNA reads as TGTGCCAGCAGCTCCAGCCGGGGGCTGAAGACCCAGTACTTC. It codes for CASSSSRGLKTQYF. Drawing the rest from reference TRBV7-9 and TRBJ2-5, the complete variable domain is DTGVSQNPRHKITKRGQNVTFRCDPISEHNRLYWYRQTLGQGPEFLTYFQNEAQLEKSRLLSDRFSAERPKGSFSTLEIQRTEQGDSAMYLCASSSSRGLKTQYFGPGTRLLVL.

This clonotype has ten or more counts. The rearrangement joins TRBV14 to TRBJ2-2; a weak D match, TRBD1 (6 bases). The germline V gene has CDR1 SGHDN and CDR2 FVKESK. V lost 0 bases and J 0 bases, leaving 17 bases between the germline ends. There are 19 residues in the CDR3. In DNA, the CDR3 is TGTGCCAGCAGCCAAGATCGCCGACAGGTCTACGCGAACACCGGGGAGCTGTTTTTT. Protein product: CASSQDRRQVYANTGELFF.

This chain links TRBV20-1 with TRBJ1-1, with D possibly TRBD1 on 5 matching bases. CDR1 is DFQATT and CDR2 is SNEGSKA in the germline V gene (reference sequence). V was trimmed by 1 base and J by 8 bases, leaving 14 bases between them. The CDR3 totals 13 residues. The CDR3 bases are TGCAGTGCTAGAGGGGGAGCCGGGGGGGAAGCTTTCTTT. Its translation is CSARGGAGGEAFF.

This clonotype was counted at least ten times. The V call is TRBV15, the J call TRBJ1-3; D might be TRBD1 (5 bases). Trimming stripped 3 bases from V and 2 bases from J, with 17 bases between. CDR1 is LNHNV, CDR2 YYDKDF, per germline (reference sequence). The CDR3 consists of 17 residues. The CDR3 loop reads CATSRDNLGVAGNTIYF. The CDR3 DNA is TGTGCCACCAGCAGGGACAACTTAGGGGTTGCTGGAAACACCATATATTTT.

This clonotype has a count of ten or more. The chain joins TRBV11-3 to TRBJ2-5; no clear D gene. Germline CDR1 is SGHNT and CDR2 is YENEEA. Trimming pared 5 bases from V and 5 bases from J, leaving 9 bases between. The CDR3 length is 12 residues. The CDR3 DNA sequence: TGTGCCAGCAGCCCCCCCGGGGAGACCCAGTACTTC. Translation: CASSPPGETQYF.

This clonotype was observed at least ten times. This chain links TRBV6-4 with TRBJ1-5; a weak D match, TRBD1 (5 bases). CDR1 MRHNA and CDR2 SNTAGT come from the germline V gene. V was shortened by 6 bases and J by 1 base, with 25 bases between the two germline ends. The CDR3 runs 19 residues. The CDR3 DNA reads as TGTGCCAGCAGGGACGGGGCAGGGAGTTTTCGAGGGAGCAATCAGCCCCAGCATTTT. Protein sequence: CASRDGAGSFRGSNQPQHF.

This clonotype was counted ten times or more. The chain combines TRBV28 with TRBJ1-6, with D maybe TRBD1 (5 bases). Germline CDR1 is MDHEN and CDR2 is SYDVKM. Trimming pared 4 bases from V and 8 bases from J, leaving 24 bases between. This CDR3 contains 18 residues. The CDR3: CASSSRRLRRDGDSPLHF. The CDR3 nucleotides are TGTGCCAGCAGTTCCCGACGCCTGAGGAGGGACGGAGATTCACCCCTCCACTTT.

Remarks on this clonotype: This could be a read error, since a much larger clone is one nucleotide away. The genes are TRBV7-3 and TRBJ2-7; perhaps D is TRBD1 or TRBD2 (6 bases each). V gave up 8 bases and J gave up 6 bases, with 17 bases separating them. Per the germline V gene, CDR1 is SGHTA and CDR2 is FQGTGA. The CDR3 contains 13 residues. In nucleotides, the CDR3 is TGTGCCAGCTGCATACAGGGAGGTGGCGAGCAGTACTTC. It encodes CASCIQGGGEQYF.

This clonotype was seen many times. V gene TRBV20-1 combines with J gene TRBJ2-5; TRBD1 aligns across 8 bases. The length of the CDR3 is 13 residues. The V and J ends lost 5 bases and 3 bases, in that order; junction bases with no gene match: 5. Germline values: CDR1 DFQATT, CDR2 SNEGSKA (reference sequence). CDR3 sequence reads: CSAFWTGKETQYF. In DNA, the CDR3 is TGCAGTGCTTTTTGGACAGGGAAAGAGACCCAGTACTTC.

Note on this clonotype: One end of the junction varies from germline; a read error may be responsible. The chain carries TRBV5-1 and TRBJ2-4; possible D gene TRBD1, 5 bases. This CDR3 spans 14 amino acids. CDR1 SGHRS and CDR2 YFSETQ come from the germline V gene. CDR3 sequence: CAGSQLQGRDIQYF. The CDR3 coding sequence is TGCGCCGGCAGTCAGCTTCAGGGTAGGGACATTCAGTACTTC.

This clonotype was counted at least ten times. The chain is built from TRBV10-3 and TRBJ2-2; the match to TRBD1 covers 9 bases. The CDR3 runs 14 residues. The V and J ends lost 8 bases and 5 bases, in that order; junction bases with no gene match: 6. Germline-derived CDR1 and CDR2 are ENHRY and SYGVKD. The CDR3 is CAIGQGTITGELFF. CDR3 nucleotide sequence: TGTGCCATCGGACAGGGGACCATTACCGGGGAGCTGTTTTTT.

This clonotype was found many times. V usage is TRBV6-5 and J usage is TRBJ1-2, with D hard to call. Deletions cut 1 base from V and 0 bases from J, with 12 bases between. From germline, CDR1 is MNHEY and CDR2 SVGAGI. This CDR3 region has 16 residues. Here the CDR3 reads CASSYLRGSANYGYTF. In DNA, the CDR3 is TGTGCCAGCAGTTACTTACGCGGATCCGCTAACTATGGCTACACCTTC.

This clonotype was seen many times. The chain has TRBV6-1 and TRBJ1-5; D remains ambiguous. V shed 2 bases and J shed 0 bases, with 8 bases lying between them. Germline values: CDR1 MNHNS, CDR2 SASEGT. This CDR3 is built from 15 residues. This CDR3 reads CASSERSYSNQPQHF. As DNA, the CDR3 is TGTGCCAGCAGTGAACGGAGTTATAGCAATCAGCCCCAGCATTTT.

The table lists this clonotype with a count of one. Since no conserved phenylalanine or tryptophan closes the CDR3, a read error is the likely cause. The rearrangement uses TRBV28 and TRBJ2-2; D possibly corresponds to TRBD1 (6 bases). Deletions cut 5 bases from V and 4 bases from J, with 17 bases between. The CDR3 is 16 amino acids. Germline CDR1 is MDHEN and CDR2 is SYDVKM. CDR3 coding DNA: TGTGCCAGCAGTCCGTCTTCCCAGGGGATCACCGGGGAGCTGTTTTTG. Residues: CASSPSSQGITGELFL.

The rearrangement uses TRBV7-8 and TRBJ2-5; 10 bases agree with TRBD1. The CDR3 has 16 residues. J was trimmed by 4 bases and V by 5 bases; bases with no gene match: 10. CDR1 and CDR2 (germline): SGHVS, FQNEAQ. The CDR3 coding sequence is TGTGCCAGCAGCGACAGCGACAGGGGGCGCGGAGAGACCCAGTACTTC. Amino acids: CASSDSDRGRGETQYF.

Ten or more counts support this clonotype. The V call is TRBV12-3 or TRBV12-4, the J call TRBJ1-5; 7 positions agree with TRBD1. This CDR3 contains 15 residues. Germline trimming cut 5 bases from V and 2 bases from J; bases unmatched to any gene: 6. The CDR3 sequence: CASSHRQGGNQPQHF. The CDR3 DNA follows: TGTGCCAGCAGTCATAGACAGGGAGGCAATCAGCCCCAGCATTTT.

Ten or more counts support this clonotype. The chain recombines TRBV28 with TRBJ1-1; 7 bases map to TRBD1. Germline V gene sequence: CDR1 MDHEN, CDR2 SYDVKM. This CDR3 contains 11 residues. Trimming cost V 4 bases and J 10 bases; bases outside gene matches: 3. The DNA for the CDR3 is TGTGCCAGCAGTTCAGACAGGGTAGCTTTCTTT. It yields the protein CASSSDRVAFF.

In its sample, this clonotype was seen many times. This chain joins TRBV2 and TRBJ2-7; 7 nucleotides agree with TRBD2. V lost 5 bases to trimming and J lost 0 bases; unmatched junction nucleotides: 7. The CDR3 loop spans 15 amino acids. CDR1 is SNHLY, CDR2 FYNNEI, per germline. The CDR3 is CASSSWGGSSYEQYF. The CDR3 nucleotides are TGTGCCAGCAGTTCTTGGGGGGGGAGCTCCTACGAGCAGTACTTC.

This chain joins TRBV10-3 and TRBJ2-2, with TRBD1 identical over 9 bases. Germline values: CDR1 ENHRY, CDR2 SYGVKD. The CDR3 consists of 14 residues. V lost 10 bases to trimming and J lost 2 bases; unmatched junction nucleotides: 5. The CDR3 DNA reads as TGTGCCACCCGGACAGGGGCCAACACCGGGGAGCTGTTTTTT. The encoded protein is CATRTGANTGELFF.

This clonotype was counted only a few times. V gene TRBV11-2 combines with J gene TRBJ2-6; TRBD2 is a possible D gene (6 bases). Germline assignment: CDR1 SGHAT and CDR2 FQNNGV. V was trimmed by 3 bases and J by 2 bases, leaving 14 bases between them. The length of the CDR3 is 17 residues. The CDR3 here is CASSFQLAITGANVLTF. The DNA for the CDR3 is TGTGCCAGCAGCTTCCAACTAGCAATAACTGGGGCCAACGTCCTGACTTTC.

Comment on this clonotype: A much larger clonotype is one base distant, so this may be a read error. This chain joins TRBV6-5 and TRBJ1-2; TRBD1 is a possible D gene (6 bases). This CDR3 spans 14 amino acids. The germline V gene encodes CDR1 MNHEY and CDR2 SVGAGI. The CDR3 reads CVSSYSRGSYGYTF. The CDR3 DNA sequence: TGTGTCAGCAGTTACTCGAGGGGGTCCTATGGCTACACCTTC.

This clonotype was counted many times. This sequence joins TRBV6-2 or TRBV6-3 and TRBJ1-5, with D tentatively TRBD1 (6 bases). The V and J ends lost 7 bases and 4 bases respectively, with 8 bases between them. Germline values: CDR1 MNHEY, CDR2 SVGEGT. The CDR3 length is 12 residues. CDR3 DNA sequence: TGTGCCAGCAAGACAGGAAATCAGCCCCAGCATTTT. It yields the protein CASKTGNQPQHF.

V usage is TRBV7-6 and J usage is TRBJ2-7; D unresolved. This CDR3 spans 13 amino acids. Germline CDR1 SGHVS, CDR2 FNYEAQ. Trimming removed 4 bases from V and 3 bases from J, with 10 bases in between. Here the CDR3 reads CASSSRTNYEQYF. Written as DNA, the CDR3 is TGTGCCAGCAGCTCCCGGACCAACTACGAGCAGTACTTC.

This clonotype was picked up many times. This chain uses TRBV5-1 with TRBJ1-1; D gene uncertain. The V and J ends lost 1 base and 4 bases respectively, with 11 bases between them. The CDR3 loop spans 14 amino acids. Germline lookup yields CDR1 SGHRS and CDR2 YFSETQ. CDR3 DNA: TGCGCCAGCAGCTTGACGCGAAGAGGCACTGAAGCTTTCTTT. Its protein is CASSLTRRGTEAFF.

As concerns this clonotype: Since a much larger clone is just one base distant, this may be a read error. The rearrangement joins TRBV11-1 to TRBJ2-5; 7 bases line up with TRBD2. The CDR3 has 14 amino acids. Germline values: CDR1 SGHAT, CDR2 FQDESV (reference sequence). J lost 7 bases, V lost 0 bases, and 5 bases had no gene match. Written as DNA, the CDR3 is TGTGCCAGCAGCTTAGCGGGAGGGGAAGTGACCCAGTACTTC. This translates into CASSLAGGEVTQYF.

In this sample, this clonotype turned up a few times. The V call is TRBV12-3 or TRBV12-4, the J call TRBJ2-3, with 12 positions matching TRBD2. This CDR3 contains 20 residues. V trimming: 3 bases; J trimming: 0 bases; junction bases outside the gene matches: 13. The CDR3 DNA follows: TGTGCCAGCAGTTTTACCTTTCGGTCGACTAGCGGGGGTAGCACAGATACGCAGTATTTT. It is translated as CASSFTFRSTSGGSTDTQYF.

This clonotype was seen many times. This chain links TRBV19 with TRBJ2-7; 10 bases agree with TRBD1. The V gene end was trimmed by 10 bases and the J gene end by 1 base; junction bases not matched to a gene: 10. Germline V gene sequence: CDR1 LNHDA, CDR2 SQIVND (reference sequence). CDR3 length equals 15 residues. The CDR3 sequence is CATLSRTGGSYEQYF. CDR3 nucleotide sequence: TGTGCCACCCTTAGCCGGACAGGGGGGTCCTACGAGCAGTACTTC.

The chain carries TRBV20-1 and TRBJ2-7; D is uncertain. The CDR3 is 13 amino acids. The V gene lost 0 bases and the J gene lost 6 bases, with 12 bases spanning the gap. Looked up from germline, CDR1 is DFQATT and CDR2 is SNEGSKA (reference sequence). CDR3: CSARDVWAGEQYF. The CDR3 DNA sequence: TGCAGTGCTAGAGATGTATGGGCCGGCGAGCAGTACTTC.